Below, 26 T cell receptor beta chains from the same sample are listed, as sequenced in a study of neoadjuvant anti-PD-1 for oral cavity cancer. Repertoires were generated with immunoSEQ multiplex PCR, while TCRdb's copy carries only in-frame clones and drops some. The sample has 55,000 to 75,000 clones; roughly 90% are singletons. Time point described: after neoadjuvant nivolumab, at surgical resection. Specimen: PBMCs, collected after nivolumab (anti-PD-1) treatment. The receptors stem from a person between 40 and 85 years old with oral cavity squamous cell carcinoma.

Here the CDR3 reads CASSLRGGNTEAFF. In DNA form, the CDR3 reads TGTGCCAGCAGCTTGAGGGGGGGGAACACTGAAGCTTTCTTT. The J gene is TRBJ1-1, the V gene TRBV11-2; possibly TRBD1 for D (6 bases). V was clipped by 3 bases and J by 1 base, with 9 bases between them. CDR3 length equals 14 residues. Germline lookup yields CDR1 SGHAT and CDR2 FQNNGV.

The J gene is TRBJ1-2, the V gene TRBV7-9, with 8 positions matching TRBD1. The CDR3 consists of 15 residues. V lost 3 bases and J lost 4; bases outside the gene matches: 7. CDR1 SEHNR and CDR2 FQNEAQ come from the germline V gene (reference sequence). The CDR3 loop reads CASSFGQGGVYGYTF. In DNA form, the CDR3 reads TGTGCCAGCAGCTTCGGACAGGGAGGGGTCTATGGCTACACCTTC.

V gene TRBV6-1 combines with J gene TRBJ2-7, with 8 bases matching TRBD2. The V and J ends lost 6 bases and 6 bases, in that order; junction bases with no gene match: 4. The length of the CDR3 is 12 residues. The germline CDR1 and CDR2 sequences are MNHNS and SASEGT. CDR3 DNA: TGTGCCAGCAGAACTCGGGAGGGCGAGCAGTACTTC. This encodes CASRTREGEQYF.

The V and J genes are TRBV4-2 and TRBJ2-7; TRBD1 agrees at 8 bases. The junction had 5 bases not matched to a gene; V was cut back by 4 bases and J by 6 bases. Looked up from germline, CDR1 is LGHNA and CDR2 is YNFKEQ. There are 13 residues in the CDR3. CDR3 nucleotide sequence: TGTGCCAGCAGCCCGGAAGACAGGGGCGAGCAGTACTTC. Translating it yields CASSPEDRGEQYF.

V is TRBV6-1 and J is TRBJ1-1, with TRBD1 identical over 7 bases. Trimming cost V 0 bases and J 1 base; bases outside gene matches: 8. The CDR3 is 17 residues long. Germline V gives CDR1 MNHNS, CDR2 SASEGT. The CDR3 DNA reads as TGTGCCAGCAGTGAAGCCGAGGACAGGTTATGGAACACTGAAGCTTTCTTT. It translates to CASSEAEDRLWNTEAFF.

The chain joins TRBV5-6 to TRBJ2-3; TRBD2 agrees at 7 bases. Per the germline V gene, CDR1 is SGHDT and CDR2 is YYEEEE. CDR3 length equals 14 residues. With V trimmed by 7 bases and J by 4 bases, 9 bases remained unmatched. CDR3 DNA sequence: TGTGCCAGCGTCAGGTCTGGGGGGGCAGATACGCAGTATTTT. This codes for CASVRSGGADTQYF.

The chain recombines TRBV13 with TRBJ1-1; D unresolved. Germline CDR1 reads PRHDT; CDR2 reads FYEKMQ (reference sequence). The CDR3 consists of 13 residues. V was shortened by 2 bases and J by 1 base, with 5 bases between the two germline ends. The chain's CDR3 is CASSLLQNTEAFF. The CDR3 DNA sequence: TGTGCCAGCAGCTTATTACAGAACACTGAAGCTTTCTTT.

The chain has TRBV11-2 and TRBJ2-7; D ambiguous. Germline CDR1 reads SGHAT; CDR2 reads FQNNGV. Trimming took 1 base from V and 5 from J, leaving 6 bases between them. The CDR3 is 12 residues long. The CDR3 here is CASSLVPDEQYF. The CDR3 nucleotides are TGTGCCAGCAGCTTAGTACCAGACGAGCAGTACTTC.

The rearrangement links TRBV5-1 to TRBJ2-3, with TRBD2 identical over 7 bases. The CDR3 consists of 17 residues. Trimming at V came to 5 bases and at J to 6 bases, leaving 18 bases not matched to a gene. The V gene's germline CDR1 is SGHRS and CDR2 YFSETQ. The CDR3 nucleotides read TGCGCCAGCAGGGCGGTCTATGGCGGGAGAAGGAGGGATACGCAGTATTTT. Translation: CASRAVYGGRRRDTQYF.

This CDR3 reads CASSLGHVGHEQYF. CDR3 bases: TGTGCCAGCAGCCTTGGACATGTGGGCCACGAGCAGTACTTC. The V and J genes are TRBV7-3 and TRBJ2-7; D is perhaps TRBD1 (5 bases). With 5 bases removed from V and 5 bases from J, the gap between germline ends came to 16 bases. The germline V gene has CDR1 SGHTA and CDR2 FQGTGA. CDR3 length: 14 residues.

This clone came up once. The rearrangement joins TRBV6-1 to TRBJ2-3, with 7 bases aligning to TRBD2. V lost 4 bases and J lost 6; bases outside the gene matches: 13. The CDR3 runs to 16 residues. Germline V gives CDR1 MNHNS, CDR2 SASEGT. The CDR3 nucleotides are TGTGCCAGCAGTGGATTGGCTAGCGGAAGATATGATACGCAGTATTTT. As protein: CASSGLASGRYDTQYF.

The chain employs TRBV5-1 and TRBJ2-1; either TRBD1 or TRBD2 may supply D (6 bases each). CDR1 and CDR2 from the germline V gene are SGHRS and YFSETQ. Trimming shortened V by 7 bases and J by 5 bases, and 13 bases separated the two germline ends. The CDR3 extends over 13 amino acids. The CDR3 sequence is CASSGRQDNEQFF. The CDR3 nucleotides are TGCGCCAGCTCCGGGAGACAGGACAATGAGCAGTTCTTC.

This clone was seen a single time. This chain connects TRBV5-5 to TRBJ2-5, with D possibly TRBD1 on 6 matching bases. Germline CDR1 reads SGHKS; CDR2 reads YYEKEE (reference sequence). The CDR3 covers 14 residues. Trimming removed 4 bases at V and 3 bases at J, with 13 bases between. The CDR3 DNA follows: TGTGCCAGCAGCCCCAGGGGTGGGAAAGAGACCCAGTACTTC. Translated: CASSPRGGKETQYF.

The CDR3: CASSFRGGYEKLFF. The CDR3 DNA reads TGCGCCAGCAGCTTCAGGGGAGGCTATGAAAAACTGTTTTTT. The rearrangement links TRBV5-1 to TRBJ1-4; weak D call: TRBD1 (6 bases). V was clipped by 2 bases and J by 6 bases, with 11 bases between them. There are 14 residues in the CDR3. The germline CDR1 and CDR2 sequences are SGHRS and YFSETQ. Variable domain in full (rest from reference TRBV5-1 and TRBJ1-4): KAGVTQTPRYLIKTRGQQVTLSCSPISGHRSVSWYQQTPGQGLQFLFEYFSETQRNKGNFPGRFSGRQFSNSRSEMNVSTLELGDSALYLCASSFRGGYEKLFFGSGTQLSVL.

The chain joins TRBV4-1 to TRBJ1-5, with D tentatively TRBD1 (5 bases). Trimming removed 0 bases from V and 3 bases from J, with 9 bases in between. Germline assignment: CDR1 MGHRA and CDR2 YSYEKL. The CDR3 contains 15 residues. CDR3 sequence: CASSQDGGTNQPQHF. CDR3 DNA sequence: TGCGCCAGCAGCCAAGATGGGGGGACCAATCAGCCCCAGCATTTT.

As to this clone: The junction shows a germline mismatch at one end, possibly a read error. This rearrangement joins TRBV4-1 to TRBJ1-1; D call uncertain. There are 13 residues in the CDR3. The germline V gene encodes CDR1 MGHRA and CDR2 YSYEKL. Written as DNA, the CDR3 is TGCGCCAGCAGCAAAGTAGTTGGTCAAAAACTCCCCTTT. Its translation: CASSKVVGQKLPF.

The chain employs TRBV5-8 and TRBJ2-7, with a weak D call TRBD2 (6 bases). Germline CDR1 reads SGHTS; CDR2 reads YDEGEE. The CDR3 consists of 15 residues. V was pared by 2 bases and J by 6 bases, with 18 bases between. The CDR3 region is CASSLTRGPSIEQYF. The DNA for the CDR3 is TGTGCCAGCAGCTTAACGCGGGGACCTTCTATCGAGCAGTACTTC.

For the CDR3, the DNA is TGTGCCACCCCGGCTCCGGGACAGGGTGTCGGGGAGCTGTTTTTT. It specifies CATPAPGQGVGELFF. V and J are TRBV7-3 and TRBJ2-2, with TRBD1 matching over 9 bases. This CDR3 is built from 15 residues. Trimming at V came to 10 bases and at J to 7 bases, leaving 13 bases not matched to a gene. Germline V gene data show CDR1 as SGHTA and CDR2 as FQGTGA.

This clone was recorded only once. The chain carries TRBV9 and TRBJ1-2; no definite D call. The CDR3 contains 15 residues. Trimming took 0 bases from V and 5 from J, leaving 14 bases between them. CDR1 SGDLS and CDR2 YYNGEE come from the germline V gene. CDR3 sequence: CASSVASQAGYGYTF. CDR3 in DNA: TGTGCCAGCAGCGTAGCTAGCCAGGCCGGATATGGCTACACCTTC.

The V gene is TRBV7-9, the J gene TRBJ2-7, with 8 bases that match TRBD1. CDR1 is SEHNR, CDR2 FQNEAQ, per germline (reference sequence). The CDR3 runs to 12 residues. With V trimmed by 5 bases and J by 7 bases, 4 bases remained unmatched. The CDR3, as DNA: TGTGCCAGCAGCGGACAGGGAGGTGAGCAGTACTTC. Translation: CASSGQGGEQYF.

CDR3 sequence (DNA): TGTGCCAGCAGCCAGAACACGAATTCACCCCTCCACTTT. Protein: CASSQNTNSPLHF. The rearrangement uses TRBV5-4 and TRBJ1-6; no clear D. This CDR3 region has 13 residues. V lost 4 bases to trimming and J lost 7 bases, with 9 bases between them. Looked up from germline, CDR1 is SGHNT and CDR2 is YYREEE (reference sequence).

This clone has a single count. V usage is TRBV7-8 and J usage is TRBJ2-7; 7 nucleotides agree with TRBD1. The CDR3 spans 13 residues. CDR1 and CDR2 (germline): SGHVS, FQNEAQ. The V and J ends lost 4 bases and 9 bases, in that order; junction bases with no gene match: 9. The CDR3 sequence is CASSSGQVLGQYF. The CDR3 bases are TGTGCCAGCAGCTCCGGACAGGTCCTAGGGCAGTACTTC.

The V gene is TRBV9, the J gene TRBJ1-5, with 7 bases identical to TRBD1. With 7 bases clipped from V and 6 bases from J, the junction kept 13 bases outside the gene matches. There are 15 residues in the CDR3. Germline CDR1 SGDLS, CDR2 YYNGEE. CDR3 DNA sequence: TGTGCCAGCTCCCCAACAGGGGCGTCCACTCAGCCCCAGCATTTT. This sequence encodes CASSPTGASTQPQHF.

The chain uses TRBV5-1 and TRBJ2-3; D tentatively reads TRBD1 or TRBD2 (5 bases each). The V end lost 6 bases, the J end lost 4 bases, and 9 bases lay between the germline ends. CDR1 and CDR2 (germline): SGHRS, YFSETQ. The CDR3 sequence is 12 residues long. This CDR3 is CASTRDADTQYF. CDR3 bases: TGCGCCAGCACCAGGGACGCAGATACGCAGTATTTT.

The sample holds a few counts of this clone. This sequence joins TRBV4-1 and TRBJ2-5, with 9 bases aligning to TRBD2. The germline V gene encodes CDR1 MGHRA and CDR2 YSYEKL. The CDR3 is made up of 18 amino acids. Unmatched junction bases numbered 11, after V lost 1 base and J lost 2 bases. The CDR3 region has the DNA TGCGCCAGCAGCCAAGTTGTGGCGGGGGGGCGCCGTCAAGAGACCCAGTACTTC. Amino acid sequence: CASSQVVAGGRRQETQYF.

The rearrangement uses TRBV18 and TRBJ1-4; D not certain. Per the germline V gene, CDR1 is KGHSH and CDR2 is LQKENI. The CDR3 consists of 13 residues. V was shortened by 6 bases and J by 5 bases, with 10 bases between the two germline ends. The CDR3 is CASSPDGNEKLFF. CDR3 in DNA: TGTGCCAGCTCCCCCGATGGGAATGAAAAACTGTTTTTT.